What follows is one TCR beta chain and its context. Trimming left V 6 bases short and J 8 bases short, with 10 bases between. The CDR3 is made up of 11 amino acids. CDR1 MGHDK and CDR2 SYGVNS come from the germline V gene. These data belong to a study of blood T cell repertoires in COVID-19. Study details: In each case, the material was cDNA or gDNA derived from T cells, B-cell-depleted T cells, or PBMCs.

TCRdb's table, derived via immunoSEQ multiplex PCR, lists solely in-frame clones and lacks some. The sample shows over 150,000 clones, 85% of them seen only once. The receptor's source is a man aged 35 to 55 who had recovered from COVID-19. Sequenced: PBMCs or T cells enriched from blood (not recorded which). The genes are TRBV25-1 and TRBJ1-2; D perhaps matches TRBD1 (5 bases). The CDR3 nucleotides are TGTGCCAGCAGAGGGGATGGAGGCTACACCTTC. This gives the protein CASRGDGGYTF.